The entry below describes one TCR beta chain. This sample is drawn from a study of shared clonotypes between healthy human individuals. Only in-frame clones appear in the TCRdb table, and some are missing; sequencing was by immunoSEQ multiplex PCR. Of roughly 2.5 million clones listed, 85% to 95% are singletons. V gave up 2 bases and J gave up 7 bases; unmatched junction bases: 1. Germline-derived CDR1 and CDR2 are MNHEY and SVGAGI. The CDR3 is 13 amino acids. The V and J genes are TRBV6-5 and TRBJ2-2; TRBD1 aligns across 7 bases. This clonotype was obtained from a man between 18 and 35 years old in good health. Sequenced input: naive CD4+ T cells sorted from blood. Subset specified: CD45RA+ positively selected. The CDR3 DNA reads TGTGCCAGCAGTTACAGGGGGCTCGGGGAGCTGTTTTTT. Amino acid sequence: CASSYRGLGELFF.